This TCR beta chain stems from a study of T-cell memory formation after mild COVID-19. This clonotype was detected a few times. Its specificity is unknown. Study outcomes and limitations: CM and EM subsets held most contracting CD4+ clones; EMRA held CD8+ ones.

The CDR3 is 15 residues long. Deletions cut 0 bases from V and 1 base from J, with 7 bases between. Germline CDR1 is SEHNR and CDR2 is FQNEAQ (reference sequence). TCRalpha and TCRbeta libraries used 5'RACE with constant-segment primers and UMIs. TCRdb re-analysed the 5' RACE reads in MiXCR, keeping a single row per CDR3 protein. The sample carries 300,000 or so distinct CDR3 sequences, roughly 15% recorded once. Sequencing was done on a sample of PBMCs or a T cell subset sorted from them (not recorded which). This chain links TRBV7-9 with TRBJ2-4, with D hard to call. The TCR was taken from a man younger than 35 who had mild COVID-19 (a few samples of this study predate the infection). Cell type and time point are not known. The CDR3 DNA follows: TGTGCCAGCAGCTTAGCGCTCGGGGCCAAAAACATTCAGTACTTC. Translating gives CASSLALGAKNIQYF.